This TCR beta chain was recovered during a study of T cells in Graves' hyperthyroidism and ophthalmopathy. The overall study: Any treatment followed the collection of peripheral blood at initial diagnosis.

There were TCR beta CDR3 regions amplified from RNA transcripts. First-round RT-PCR of the TCR CDR3 relied on the HTBI primer set. One entry per CDR3 protein results from TCRdb running MiXCR on the multiplex PCR reads. The table shows roughly 740,000 distinct CDR3 sequences, with roughly 17% occurring only once. The germline gives CDR1 MDHEN, CDR2 SYDVKM. This CDR3 contains 14 residues. The J segment lost 5 bases and the V segment lost 5 bases, leaving 3 bases of the junction unmatched. Reasons for excluding patients were uncontrolled infection, other autoimmune disease, pregnancy or lactation. V and J are TRBV28 and TRBJ2-3, with TRBD1 identical over 11 bases. The material sequenced was blood. This receptor was obtained from a man aged 18 to 35 with Graves' hyperthyroidism. In DNA form, the CDR3 reads TGTGCCAGCAGTATGGACAGGGGGCTAGATACGCAGTATTTT. Translated: CASSMDRGLDTQYF.